The sequence of this T cell receptor (beta chain) was determined in a study of cytomegalovirus exposure and HLA in healthy donors. Findings and limits, study-wide: Within a later analysis, the majority of CMV-associated TCR beta chains appeared HLA-restricted. Rare TCR sequences dominated, though some public TCRs recurred in many donors.

CDR3 length equals 15 residues. V was pared by 6 bases and J by 3 bases, with 7 bases of the junction left unmatched. The germline gives CDR1 MNHNS, CDR2 SASEGT. The PCR had 60 Vbeta and 13 Jbeta primers. The assay was immunoSEQ multiplex PCR, and TCRdb's table has in-frame clones only and misses some. The sample lists 95,000 to 150,000 clones, about 68% occurring once. This clone was counted only a few times. Its antigen is still unknown. This chain links TRBV6-1 with TRBJ1-5; 8 nucleotides align to TRBD1. The source is a man between 35 and 55 years old in good health and CMV-seropositive. Specimen: PBMCs. The CDR3: CASRPTGDSNQPQHF. The DNA for the CDR3 is TGTGCCAGCAGACCGACAGGGGACTCCAATCAGCCCCAGCATTTT.